The 30 T cell receptor beta chains below were found in one sample sequenced in a study of T-cell memory formation after mild COVID-19. TCRdb fed the 5' RACE reads into MiXCR, producing one record per CDR3 protein. The table lists about 620,000 distinct CDR3 sequences, approximately 18% of them singletons. The sequenced sample was PBMCs or a T cell subset sorted from them (not recorded which). The receptors here all came from an adult woman who had mild COVID-19 (a few samples of this study predate the infection). Cell type and time point are not known.

The table lists this clonotype with a few counts. The chain carries TRBV9 and TRBJ2-1; D is unresolved. CDR3 length: 16 residues. V dropped 0 bases and J dropped 5 bases, with 15 bases sitting between them. Germline CDR1 SGDLS, CDR2 YYNGEE. The CDR3 here is CASSVGPVGGDNEQFF. CDR3 coding DNA: TGTGCCAGCAGCGTAGGACCCGTAGGTGGGGACAATGAGCAGTTCTTC.

The V call is TRBV19, the J call TRBJ2-2; the D is unclear. Trimming cost V 7 bases and J 7 bases, with 13 bases left between them. This CDR3 has 13 residues. CDR1 and CDR2 (germline): LNHDA, SQIVND (reference sequence). Here the CDR3 DNA reads TGTGCCAGTACCTCGGTCCCTTACGGGGAGCTGTTTTTT. Translation gives CASTSVPYGELFF.

The CDR3 nucleotides are TGTGCCAGCAGCTTGGTGATAGGGGCAATGAACACTGAAGCTTTCTTT. It translates to CASSLVIGAMNTEAFF. The rearrangement joins TRBV5-4 to TRBJ1-1; D may be TRBD1 (5 bases). The germline V gene has CDR1 SGHNT and CDR2 YYREEE (reference sequence). The CDR3 has 16 amino acids. Trimming removed 0 bases from V and 0 bases from J, with 12 bases in between.

The chain recombines TRBV7-2 with TRBJ1-1; no definite D call. CDR1 is SGHTA and CDR2 is FQGNSA in the germline V gene. Between the trimmed V and J ends, which lost 2 bases and 4 bases, there was a span of 11 bases. The CDR3 extends over 14 amino acids. CDR3 residues: CASSLLSPTTEAFF. The DNA of the CDR3 is TGTGCCAGCAGCTTACTCTCTCCCACCACTGAAGCTTTCTTT. Combining the CDR3 with reference TRBV7-2 and TRBJ1-1 gives the whole variable domain GAGVSQSPSNKVTEKGKDVELRCDPISGHTALYWYRQSLGQGLEFLIYFQGNSAPDKSGLPSDRFSAERTGGSVSTLTIQRTQQEDSAVYLCASSLLSPTTEAFFGQGTRLTVV.

This chain uses TRBV18 with TRBJ2-5; the D gene is possibly TRBD2 (7 bases). The CDR3 extends over 15 amino acids. Trimming shortened V by 4 bases and J by 4 bases, and 16 bases separated the two germline ends. CDR1 and CDR2 (germline): KGHSH, LQKENI. CDR3 nucleotide sequence: TGTGCCAGCTCACGCTCCGGGGGGCCTGGAGAGACCCAGTACTTC. Translating it yields CASSRSGGPGETQYF.

This clonotype has a handful of counts. The chain recombines TRBV5-6 with TRBJ2-3; 8 bases are a match to TRBD2. Germline V gene data show CDR1 as SGHDT and CDR2 as YYEEEE. Germline trimming cut 2 bases from V and 0 bases from J; bases unmatched to any gene: 2. This CDR3 is built from 15 residues. CDR3 in amino acids: CASSFGGVSTDTQYF. CDR3 bases: TGTGCCAGCAGCTTCGGGGGGGTGAGCACAGATACGCAGTATTTT. Full variable domain (rest looked up from reference TRBV5-6 and TRBJ2-3): DAGVTQSPTHLIKTRGQQVTLRCSPKSGHDTVSWYQQALGQGPQFIFQYYEEEERQRGNFPDRFSGHQFPNYSSELNVNALLLGDSALYLCASSFGGVSTDTQYFGPGTRLTVL.

The sample holds a few counts of this clonotype. The chain combines TRBV20-1 with TRBJ2-3, with D possibly matching TRBD2 (5 bases). Per the germline V gene, CDR1 is DFQATT and CDR2 is SNEGSKA (reference sequence). Between the trimmed V and J ends, which lost 2 bases and 2 bases, there was a span of 14 bases. The CDR3 covers 15 residues. Here the CDR3 reads CSARTRGLYTDTQYF. CDR3 in DNA: TGCAGTGCTAGAACCCGCGGACTCTACACAGATACGCAGTATTTT.

The chain links TRBV6-2 or TRBV6-3 to TRBJ1-1, with D maybe TRBD1 (5 bases). Trimming took off 0 bases at V and 0 bases at J, with 8 bases between the two ends. In germline, CDR1 is MNHEY, CDR2 SVGEGT. This CDR3 has 15 residues. The CDR3 sequence: CASSYSLGVNTEAFF. The CDR3 bases are TGTGCCAGCAGTTACTCGTTAGGGGTGAACACTGAAGCTTTCTTT.

This clonotype was observed a handful of times. The rearrangement uses TRBV29-1 and TRBJ2-4, with D possibly matching TRBD1 (6 bases). Germline V gene sequence: CDR1 SQVTM, CDR2 ANQGSEA. The CDR3 has 14 residues. With 4 bases removed from V and 8 bases from J, the gap between germline ends came to 18 bases. Here the CDR3 reads CSVGTGTRGHIQYF. The DNA for the CDR3 is TGCAGCGTTGGGACCGGGACCAGGGGCCACATTCAGTACTTC.

V gene TRBV18 combines with J gene TRBJ2-7; no firm D call. Germline CDR1 KGHSH, CDR2 LQKENI. Trimming removed 3 bases from V and 6 bases from J, with 18 bases in between. CDR3 length equals 15 residues. As DNA, the CDR3 is TGTGCCAGCTCACCTCCCCTGGCAACTGGGCTCGAGCAGTACTTC. Translating gives CASSPPLATGLEQYF.

At least ten counts were recorded for this clonotype. The CDR3 bases are TGTGCCAGCAGTTTCCGGGGGAAAGGCTACGAGCAGTACTTC. Translating gives CASSFRGKGYEQYF. J is TRBJ2-7 and V is TRBV12-3 or TRBV12-4, with D tentatively TRBD2 (6 bases). The germline V and J ends were trimmed by 3 bases and 3 bases, with 12 bases remaining between them. This CDR3 contains 14 residues.

This clonotype was observed a few times. V usage is TRBV19 and J usage is TRBJ1-5, with a weak D call TRBD1 (5 bases). The CDR3 extends over 16 amino acids. V gave up 5 bases and J gave up 4 bases, with 18 bases separating them. Germline CDR1 reads LNHDA; CDR2 reads SQIVND (reference sequence). The CDR3 loop is CASSPRGGVSNQPQHF. As DNA, the CDR3 is TGTGCCAGTAGTCCCCGGGGAGGGGTATCAAATCAGCCCCAGCATTTT. The full variable domain, with the rest looked up from reference TRBV19 and TRBJ1-5, is DGGITQSPKYLFRKEGQNVTLSCEQNLNHDAMYWYRQDPGQGLRLIYYSQIVNDFQKGDIAEGYSVSREKKESFPLTVTSAQKNPTAFYLCASSPRGGVSNQPQHFGDGTRLSIL.

The V call is TRBV12-3 or TRBV12-4, the J call TRBJ2-7; 8 bases fit TRBD1. The ends lost 1 base at V and 3 bases at J; junction bases unmatched: 5. The CDR3 totals 15 residues. The CDR3 nucleotides read TGTGCCAGCAGTTTAGTTGGGACAGGCGTCTACGAGCAGTACTTC. Translated: CASSLVGTGVYEQYF.

V is TRBV2 and J is TRBJ2-7; D is unclear. Germline CDR1 SNHLY, CDR2 FYNNEI. V lost 4 bases and J 0 bases, leaving 13 bases between the germline ends. This CDR3 is built from 15 residues. The CDR3 sequence: CASSAQPTSSYEQYF. CDR3 bases: TGTGCCAGCAGTGCACAGCCAACTTCCTCCTACGAGCAGTACTTC.

This clonotype was seen only a few times. The V and J genes are TRBV5-1 and TRBJ2-5, with 8 bases that match TRBD2. CDR1 and CDR2 from the germline V gene are SGHRS and YFSETQ. The CDR3 contains 18 residues. Trimming removed 0 bases from V and 3 bases from J; junction bases left unmatched: 13. As DNA, the CDR3 is TGCGCCAGCAGCTTGGCCTGGTCGGGAGGACTAGCCGAAGAGACCCAGTACTTC. Protein sequence: CASSLAWSGGLAEETQYF.

The chain recombines TRBV6-5 with TRBJ2-2, with D possibly being TRBD2 (6 bases). The V end was cut by 0 bases, the J end by 1 base, with 6 bases between. Germline CDR1 reads MNHEY; CDR2 reads SVGAGI. This CDR3 spans 15 amino acids. The CDR3 loop is CASSYSSGNTGELFF. The CDR3 DNA sequence: TGTGCCAGCAGTTACTCTAGCGGGAACACCGGGGAGCTGTTTTTT.

Concerning this clonotype: The junction departs from the called germline gene at one end, perhaps through a read error. This chain joins TRBV5-1 and TRBJ2-5, with D perhaps given as TRBD1 or TRBD2 (5 bases each). Per germline, CDR1 SGHRS and CDR2 YFSETQ. The CDR3 runs 14 residues. The CDR3 is CASSLAGQGETRYF. For the CDR3, the DNA is TGCGCCAGCAGCTTGGCCGGGCAGGGAGAGACCCGGTACTTC.

This clonotype was detected only a few times. This chain links TRBV5-4 with TRBJ2-1; D unclear. The CDR3 totals 13 residues. Trimming removed 0 bases at V and 6 bases at J, with 7 bases between. CDR1 is SGHNT, CDR2 YYREEE, per germline (reference sequence). CDR3 nucleotides: TGTGCCAGCAGCTTGGCGGCCCGCAATGAGCAGTTCTTC. It translates to CASSLAARNEQFF.

The chain carries TRBV20-1 and TRBJ2-1; D not resolved. Germline lookup yields CDR1 DFQATT and CDR2 SNEGSKA (reference sequence). The CDR3 runs 14 residues. V was trimmed by 4 bases and J by 0 bases, leaving 10 bases between them. For the CDR3, the DNA is TGCAGTGCTACTCCACCAAGCTCCTACAATGAGCAGTTCTTC. Translating it yields CSATPPSSYNEQFF.

The V gene is TRBV6-5, the J gene TRBJ2-7; maybe TRBD1 (5 bases). V lost 2 bases and J 4 bases, leaving 15 bases between the germline ends. CDR1 and CDR2 from the germline V gene are MNHEY and SVGAGI. The CDR3 length is 15 residues. Here the CDR3 DNA reads TGTGCCAGCAGTTACGTCAGGGCCGCGCAATACGAGCAGTACTTC. Its translation: CASSYVRAAQYEQYF.

This clonotype was picked up many times. The chain has TRBV3-2 and TRBJ2-4; the D segment call TRBD1 is taken from the table without a DNA check. TRBV3-2 is flagged as a pseudogene. The CDR3 contains 17 residues. The CDR3 loop reads CASSQDPTELPKNIQYF. The CDR3 nucleotides are TGTGCCAGCAGCCAAGATCCGACAGAGCTCCCCAAAAACATTCAGTACTTC.

This clonotype was counted at least ten times. V is TRBV5-1 and J is TRBJ2-5, with 13 nucleotides matching TRBD2. The CDR3 extends over 16 amino acids. Germline lookup yields CDR1 SGHRS and CDR2 YFSETQ. V was pared by 3 bases and J by 1 base, with 3 bases of the junction left unmatched. The CDR3 region has the DNA TGCGCCAGCAGCTACGGACTAGCGGGAGCCCAAGAGACCCAGTACTTC. Translated: CASSYGLAGAQETQYF.

This clonotype was detected ten times or more. The V and J genes are TRBV27 and TRBJ2-1, with TRBD2 matching over 14 bases. Germline V gene lookup returns CDR1 MNHEY and CDR2 SMNVEV (reference sequence). CDR3 length: 16 residues. J gave up 7 bases and V 4 bases, and 6 bases lay outside the gene matches. CDR3 in amino acids: CASSSGTSGSMNEQFF. CDR3 nucleotides: TGTGCCAGCAGTTCCGGGACTAGCGGGAGTATGAATGAGCAGTTCTTC.

V gene TRBV19 combines with J gene TRBJ2-2; possible D gene TRBD2, 6 bases. The CDR3 covers 15 residues. CDR1 and CDR2 from the germline V gene are LNHDA and SQIVND (reference sequence). V lost 5 bases, J lost 6 bases, and 16 bases lay in between. The CDR3 DNA reads as TGTGCCAGTAGTCTTTCCGGGACTTGGGCCGGGGAGCTGTTTTTT. Its protein product is CASSLSGTWAGELFF. Complete variable domain (other parts from reference TRBV19 and TRBJ2-2): DGGITQSPKYLFRKEGQNVTLSCEQNLNHDAMYWYRQDPGQGLRLIYYSQIVNDFQKGDIAEGYSVSREKKESFPLTVTSAQKNPTAFYLCASSLSGTWAGELFFGEGSRLTVL.

This clonotype turned up a few times. CDR3 DNA sequence: TGTGCCAGCAGCTCGTACTTGGGAAACACAGATACGCAGTATTTT. Translating it yields CASSSYLGNTDTQYF. The V and J genes are TRBV7-9 and TRBJ2-3; unclear D gene. The V end was cut by 4 bases, the J end by 2 bases, with 13 bases between. The CDR3 has 15 residues. Germline loops: CDR1 SEHNR, CDR2 FQNEAQ (reference sequence).

V and J are TRBV2 and TRBJ2-1; TRBD2 might be the D (5 bases). V was clipped by 2 bases and J by 5 bases, with 13 bases between them. The germline V gene has CDR1 SNHLY and CDR2 FYNNEI. The CDR3 totals 15 residues. The CDR3 nucleotides are TGTGCCAGCAGTGAACGAGGGTGGGGAGACAATGAGCAGTTCTTC. Protein product: CASSERGWGDNEQFF.

The CDR3 DNA reads TGTGCCAGCAGCTTTTATCTAGATTCAGATACGCAGTATTTT. Encoded protein: CASSFYLDSDTQYF. The V and J genes are TRBV7-2 and TRBJ2-3; the D is unclear. The germline V gene has CDR1 SGHTA and CDR2 FQGNSA. The CDR3 runs 14 residues. V was cut by 3 bases and J by 4 bases, with 11 bases left in between.

The chain links TRBV4-1 to TRBJ1-1; D not certain. Germline loops: CDR1 MGHRA, CDR2 YSYEKL. The V end lost 3 bases, the J end lost 3 bases, and 17 bases lay between the germline ends. The CDR3 is 16 amino acids. The DNA for the CDR3 is TGCGCCAGCAGCCATAAGACGGACGTGAGGGACACTGAAGCTTTCTTT. Its translation is CASSHKTDVRDTEAFF.

This chain uses TRBV20-1 with TRBJ2-3, with D unresolved. V lost 3 bases and J 2 bases, leaving 12 bases between the germline ends. CDR1 and CDR2 from the germline V gene are DFQATT and SNEGSKA (reference sequence). This CDR3 contains 14 residues. CDR3 in amino acids: CSASPPRVTDTQYF. The CDR3 nucleotides are TGCAGTGCTAGTCCCCCGAGAGTCACAGATACGCAGTATTTT.

This clonotype was recorded at least ten times. This chain joins TRBV20-1 and TRBJ2-5; D is perhaps TRBD1 (5 bases). The CDR3 totals 14 residues. Germline lookup yields CDR1 DFQATT and CDR2 SNEGSKA (reference sequence). V gave up 5 bases and J gave up 1 base, with 14 bases separating them. The CDR3 coding sequence is TGCAGTGCTGAGGAGCCGACAGCCCAAGAGACCCAGTACTTC. Translation: CSAEEPTAQETQYF.